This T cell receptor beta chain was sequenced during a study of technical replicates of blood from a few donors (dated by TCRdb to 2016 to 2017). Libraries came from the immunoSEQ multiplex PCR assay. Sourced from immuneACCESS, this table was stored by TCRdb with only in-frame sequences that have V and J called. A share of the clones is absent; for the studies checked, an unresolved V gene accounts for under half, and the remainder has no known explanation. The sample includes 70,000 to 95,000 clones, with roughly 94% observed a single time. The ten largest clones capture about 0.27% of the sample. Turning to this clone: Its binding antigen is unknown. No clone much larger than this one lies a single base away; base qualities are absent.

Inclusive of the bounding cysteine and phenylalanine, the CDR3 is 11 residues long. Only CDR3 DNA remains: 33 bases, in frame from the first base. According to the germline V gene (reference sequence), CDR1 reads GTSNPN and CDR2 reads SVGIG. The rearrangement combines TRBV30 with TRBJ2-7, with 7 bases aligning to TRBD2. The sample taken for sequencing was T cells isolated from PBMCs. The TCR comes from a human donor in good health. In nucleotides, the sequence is TGTGTCGGCGGGAGTCTCTACGAGCAGTACTTC. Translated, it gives CVGGSLYEQYF.